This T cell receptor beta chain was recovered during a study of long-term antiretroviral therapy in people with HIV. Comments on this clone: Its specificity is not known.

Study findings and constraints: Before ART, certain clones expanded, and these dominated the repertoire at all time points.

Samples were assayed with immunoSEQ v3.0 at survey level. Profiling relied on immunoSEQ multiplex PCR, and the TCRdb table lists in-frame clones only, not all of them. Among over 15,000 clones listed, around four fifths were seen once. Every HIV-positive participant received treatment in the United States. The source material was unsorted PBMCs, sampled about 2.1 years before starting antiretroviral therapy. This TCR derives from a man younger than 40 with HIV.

CDR3 in amino acids: CSVDRGDRITYEQYF. The CDR3 coding sequence is TGCAGCGTTGATAGGGGGGACAGAATTACCTACGAGCAGTACTTC. V gene TRBV29-1 combines with J gene TRBJ2-7, with D possibly being TRBD1 (7 bases). CDR1 SQVTM and CDR2 ANQGSEA come from the germline V gene. The CDR3 has 15 residues. V lost 3 bases, J lost 2 bases, and 17 bases lay in between.